This TCR beta chain was found in a study of blood T cell repertoires in COVID-19. The CDR3 is 15 residues long. Germline CDR1 KGHSH, CDR2 LQKENI. Deletions cut 5 bases from V and 7 bases from J, with 17 bases between. The assay was immunoSEQ multiplex PCR, and TCRdb's table has in-frame clones only and misses some. Of approximately 390,000 clones in the sample, around 90% were seen once. This TCR came from a man younger than 35 with active or convalescent COVID-19. The rearrangement joins TRBV18 to TRBJ2-2; possible D gene TRBD2, 5 bases. Sequenced: peripheral blood. The CDR3 DNA reads as TGTGCCAGCTCATCCATCCACGGGGTTGGCGGGGAGCTGTTTTTT. It codes for CASSSIHGVGGELFF.